The 20 T cell receptor beta chains given below trace back to one sample, sequenced in a study of T-cell memory formation after mild COVID-19 (dated by TCRdb to about 2021). The protocol used for the library was 5' RACE. Sequenced on an Illumina NovaSeq 6000. TCRdb trimmed public reads at Q25 via fastp, called clones via MiXCR and kept in-frame beta chains. CDR3 protein sequences are deduplicated, and each keeps its most common genes and DNA. Counted in this sample were 550,000 to 700,000 distinct CDR3 sequences; around 16% of them appeared once. The ten biggest clones cover 8.1% of the sample. The specimen was PBMCs or a T cell subset sorted from them (not recorded which). The receptors derive from an adult woman who had mild COVID-19 (a few samples of this study predate the infection). The sample titles of this study are shuffled in the database, so cell type and time point are left out; the donor was told from shared clones.

In this sample, this clonotype turned up a few times. This chain links TRBV3-1 with TRBJ2-5; 7 nucleotides match TRBD2. Germline CDR1 is LGHDT and CDR2 is YNNKEL (reference sequence). The ends lost 3 bases at V and 5 bases at J; junction bases unmatched: 9. The CDR3 is 15 residues long. In DNA, the CDR3 is TGTGCCAGCAGCCACGACGGGGGGACGTGGGAGACCCAGTACTTC. It specifies CASSHDGGTWETQYF.

This chain joins TRBV19 and TRBJ2-7, with D tentatively TRBD1 (7 bases). V dropped 6 bases and J dropped 6 bases, with 18 bases sitting between them. The CDR3 loop spans 14 amino acids. Germline CDR1 and CDR2: LNHDA and SQIVND (reference sequence). CDR3 region: CASSRSGGRSEQYF. As DNA, the CDR3 is TGTGCCAGTAGCCGATCAGGGGGGCGAAGCGAGCAGTACTTC.

This clonotype was seen a handful of times. The chain employs TRBV29-1 and TRBJ2-7; 8 bases are shared with TRBD2. The J segment lost 0 bases and the V segment lost 3 bases, leaving 7 bases of the junction unmatched. CDR3 length equals 15 residues. Germline loops: CDR1 SQVTM, CDR2 ANQGSEA. In DNA form, the CDR3 reads TGCAGCGTTGACGGGCTAGCGGGCCACTCCTACGAGCAGTACTTC. Translation: CSVDGLAGHSYEQYF.

This clonotype was recorded many times. The chain is built from TRBV12-3 or TRBV12-4 and TRBJ2-2; no firm D call. Trimming stripped 5 bases from V and 8 bases from J, with 18 bases between. The CDR3 contains 15 residues. The CDR3 bases are TGTGCCAGCAGTAGCCCCCTTGGGCCCGTGGGGGAGCTGTTTTTT. Protein: CASSSPLGPVGELFF.

This clonotype was observed a few times. This chain uses TRBV7-6 with TRBJ2-7, with 7 bases that match TRBD2. The ends lost 5 bases at V and 0 bases at J; junction bases unmatched: 4. CDR3 length: 14 amino acids. Germline loops: CDR1 SGHVS, CDR2 FNYEAQ. The CDR3 region has the DNA TGTGCCAGCAGCAATCCTAGCGGCTCCTACGAGCAGTACTTC. This codes for CASSNPSGSYEQYF.

This clonotype was observed a handful of times. The J gene is TRBJ2-1, the V gene TRBV7-8, with D perhaps assigned TRBD1 or TRBD2 (5 bases each). The V gene lost 5 bases and the J gene lost 0 bases, with 14 bases spanning the gap. Germline values: CDR1 SGHVS, CDR2 FQNEAQ. The CDR3 runs to 16 residues. CDR3 DNA: TGTGCCAGCAGCCCCTCGTGGGGGAGCTCCTACAATGAGCAGTTCTTC. This encodes CASSPSWGSSYNEQFF.

There are a few counts of this clonotype. The CDR3 DNA reads TGTGCCAGCTCACCACTTAGCAGTACCTCCTACAATGAGCAGTTCTTC. This encodes CASSPLSSTSYNEQFF. The V gene is TRBV18, the J gene TRBJ2-1; no firm D call. Trimming removed 1 base at V and 0 bases at J, with 10 bases between. The CDR3 extends over 16 amino acids. The germline V gene has CDR1 KGHSH and CDR2 LQKENI.

This clonotype was counted many times. This chain joins TRBV25-1 and TRBJ2-1; 13 bases are shared with TRBD2. Germline CDR1 reads MGHDK; CDR2 reads SYGVNS. The V and J ends lost 4 bases and 4 bases, in that order; junction bases with no gene match: 1. This CDR3 is built from 15 residues. CDR3 loop: CASSGGLAGYNEQFF. Here the CDR3 DNA reads TGTGCCAGCAGTGGGGGACTAGCGGGATACAATGAGCAGTTCTTC.

CDR3 sequence (DNA): TGCAGTGCCCCTACTAGCGGAACTACCTACGAGCAGTACTTC. It encodes CSAPTSGTTYEQYF. The chain is built from TRBV20-1 and TRBJ2-7; TRBD2 aligns across 8 bases. CDR1 DFQATT and CDR2 SNEGSKA come from the germline V gene (reference sequence). This CDR3 is built from 14 residues. V was pared by 6 bases and J by 2 bases, with 9 bases of the junction left unmatched.

The rearrangement joins TRBV7-6 to TRBJ2-2; TRBD1 is a possible D gene (6 bases). The CDR3 sequence is 16 residues long. Looked up from germline, CDR1 is SGHVS and CDR2 is FNYEAQ. The V end was cut by 4 bases, the J end by 7 bases, with 19 bases between. CDR3 residues: CASSSAGTPFGGELFF. CDR3 nucleotide sequence: TGTGCCAGCAGCTCTGCCGGGACACCCTTCGGCGGGGAGCTGTTTTTT.

The V gene is TRBV7-3, the J gene TRBJ2-1, with 7 bases lining up with TRBD2. J gave up 6 bases and V 2 bases, and 10 bases lay outside the gene matches. The CDR3 runs to 16 residues. CDR1 and CDR2 (germline): SGHTA, FQGTGA. The CDR3 region has the DNA TGTGCCAGCAGCTTAGCTAGCAGACTAGCTGGCAATGAGCAGTTCTTC. Translating gives CASSLASRLAGNEQFF.

The V and J genes are TRBV7-6 and TRBJ2-5, with D possibly TRBD2 on 6 matching bases. The length of the CDR3 is 16 residues. Germline assignment: CDR1 SGHVS and CDR2 FNYEAQ. V lost 4 bases to trimming and J lost 1 base, with 16 bases between them. CDR3: CASSSRRDWTQETQYF. In DNA, the CDR3 is TGTGCCAGCAGCTCCAGGCGGGACTGGACCCAAGAGACCCAGTACTTC.

The rearrangement uses TRBV7-9 and TRBJ2-3; D is undetermined. V lost 5 bases to trimming and J lost 2 bases, with 26 bases between them. Germline V lookup: CDR1 SEHNR, CDR2 FQNEAQ (reference sequence). The CDR3 consists of 19 residues. The CDR3 sequence: CASSPVNSGPEVPTDTQYF. In DNA, the CDR3 is TGTGCCAGCAGCCCCGTAAATTCCGGGCCTGAAGTCCCCACAGATACGCAGTATTTT.

This clonotype came up a few times. V is TRBV7-9 and J is TRBJ2-1; 9 bases are a match to TRBD1. Looked up from germline, CDR1 is SEHNR and CDR2 is FQNEAQ (reference sequence). The V and J ends lost 5 bases and 3 bases, in that order; junction bases with no gene match: 5. This CDR3 is built from 15 residues. The CDR3 sequence: CASSAGQGGYNEQFF. Written as DNA, the CDR3 is TGTGCCAGCAGCGCGGGACAGGGTGGCTACAATGAGCAGTTCTTC.

This clonotype was observed a few times. The junction differs from germline at one of its ends, possibly a read error. V is TRBV5-6 and J is TRBJ2-1, with 7 bases that match TRBD1. The V gene's germline CDR1 is SGHDT and CDR2 YYEEEE. The CDR3 sequence is 13 residues long. The CDR3 DNA reads TGTGCCAGCAGCGACACTACCGGGACAGTCGATTCCTTC. This sequence encodes CASSDTTGTVDSF.

This clonotype was counted only a few times. This sequence joins TRBV10-3 and TRBJ2-7, with a weak D call TRBD2 (6 bases). CDR3 length equals 14 residues. Germline assignment: CDR1 ENHRY and CDR2 SYGVKD. The V gene lost 3 bases and the J gene lost 2 bases, with 11 bases spanning the gap. The CDR3: CAISEGREAYEQYF. The CDR3, as DNA: TGTGCCATCAGTGAAGGCAGGGAGGCCTACGAGCAGTACTTC.

This chain joins TRBV30 and TRBJ2-5; possibly TRBD1 or TRBD2 for D (6 bases each). The CDR3 is 14 residues long. The V gene's germline CDR1 is GTSNPN and CDR2 SVGIG (reference sequence). Trimming removed 1 base at V and 4 bases at J, with 13 bases between. DNA of the CDR3: TGTGCCTGGAGTGGGGGGCGGGGAGCAGAGACCCAGTACTTC. It is translated as CAWSGGRGAETQYF. The full variable domain, rest sourced from reference TRBV30 and TRBJ2-5, is SQTIHQWPATLVQPVGSPLSLECTVEGTSNPNLYWYRQAAGRGLQLLFYSVGIGQISSEVPQNLSASRPQDRQFILSSKKLLLSDSGFYLCAWSGGRGAETQYFGPGTRLLVL.

This clonotype was found a few times. The chain combines TRBV5-1 with TRBJ2-3; D perhaps matches TRBD2 (6 bases). In germline, CDR1 is SGHRS, CDR2 YFSETQ. The CDR3 extends over 14 amino acids. V was trimmed by 2 bases and J by 6 bases, leaving 13 bases between them. The CDR3 coding sequence is TGCGCCAGCAGCTTTAGCGGCCATGGGGATACGCAGTATTTT. It yields the protein CASSFSGHGDTQYF.

This clonotype turned up a few times. This chain joins TRBV10-2 and TRBJ2-3; 11 bases agree with TRBD1. Germline-derived CDR1 and CDR2 are WSHSY and SAAADI. Trimming took 6 bases from V and 4 from J; bases not matched to a gene: 12. The CDR3 consists of 17 residues. For the CDR3, the DNA is TGCGCCAGCAGCCGAACCCGGACAGGGGGCTCGGCAGATACGCAGTATTTT. Its translation is CASSRTRTGGSADTQYF.

The genes are TRBV6-2 or TRBV6-3 and TRBJ2-7; 13 bases are a match to TRBD2. This CDR3 is 15 amino acids long. Losses at the gene ends were 5 bases for V and 5 bases for J; bases not matched to a gene: 6. Germline V gene sequence: CDR1 MNHEY, CDR2 SVGEGT. The CDR3 spells CASSSGLAGDDEQYF. As DNA, the CDR3 is TGTGCCAGCAGTAGCGGACTAGCGGGAGATGACGAGCAGTACTTC.